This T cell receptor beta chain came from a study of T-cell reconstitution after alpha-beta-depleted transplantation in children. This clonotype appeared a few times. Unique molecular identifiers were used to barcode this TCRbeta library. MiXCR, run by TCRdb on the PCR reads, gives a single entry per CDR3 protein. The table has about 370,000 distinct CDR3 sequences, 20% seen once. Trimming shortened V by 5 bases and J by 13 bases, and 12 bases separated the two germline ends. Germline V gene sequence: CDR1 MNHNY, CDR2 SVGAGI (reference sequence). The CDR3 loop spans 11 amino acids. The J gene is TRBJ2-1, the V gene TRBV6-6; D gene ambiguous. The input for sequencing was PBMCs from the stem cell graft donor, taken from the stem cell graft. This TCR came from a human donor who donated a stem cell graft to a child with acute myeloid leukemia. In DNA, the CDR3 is TGTGCCAGCAGTAATTTTATTGGCCAGTTCTTC. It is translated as CASSNFIGQFF.